This TCR beta chain was identified in a study of T cell responses to AZD1222 COVID-19 vaccine (dated by TCRdb to 2020 to 2023). Regarding the study in general: AZD1222 recipients with second doses at about 4 weeks or about 12 weeks were pooled, because spike-specific TCR depth and breadth did not differ between schedules. Trial participants were enrolled by age into 18-55, 56-69 and 70-plus year subgroups, with approximately 150, 30 and 60 TCR-sequenced participants respectively. TCR sequencing was performed for over 230 trial participants, of whom around 200 were given two doses of AZD1222 and around 25 were given two doses of MenACWY control vaccine. Results and caveats for the whole study, not just this receptor: A significant rise in spike-specific TCR breadth and depth was observed after two AZD1222 doses relative to day 0 and relative to MenACWY recipients. Nearly half of unique spike-specific TCRs reportedly recognized epitopes outside regions mutated in the B.1.351 and B.1.1.7 variants. Because no day 14 peak-response samples were available, repertoires were characterized only after the peak T cell response. Vaccine-associated CD4 TCRs spanned the whole spike protein, with dominant responses in regions 160-218 and 743-854. In the small 56-69-year group, the increase in depth fell short of significance, most likely because of low power. Only five or six AZD1222 recipients were SARS-CoV-2 seropositive at baseline, limiting conclusions about previously exposed vaccinees. Most participants were white British and females outnumbered males, and the authors suggested that clonal diversity may have been underestimated.

Based on the germline V gene, the CDR1 and CDR2 sequences are MGHDK and SYGVNS. V lost 5 bases and J lost 4 bases; the stretch between them is 17 bases long. From its cysteine to its phenylalanine, the CDR3 spans 16 amino acids. Left in the record is the CDR3 DNA by itself, 48 bases read in frame from the first base. The CDR3 regions of human TCRbeta chains were subjected to immunosequencing. In the authors' own workflow: TCRs in the repertoires were matched against a reference library of SARS-CoV-2-specific TCRs that had been generated with the MIRA antigen-specificity platform. Breadth was defined as the fraction of unique TCRs that were SARS-CoV-2-associated, and depth was defined as the fraction of total T cells that were SARS-CoV-2-associated. Using the MIRA data, each spike-specific TCR was assigned both to the spike region to which the TCR was reactive and to a CD4 or CD8 class. Log10-transformed breadth and depth values were compared by one-way ANOVA with Sidak's multiple comparisons tests. Sourced from immuneACCESS, this table was stored by TCRdb with only in-frame sequences that have V and J called. A share of the clones is absent; for the studies checked, an unresolved V gene accounts for under half, and the remainder has no known explanation. V and J calls and clone size are copied from that table; D and trimming were computed from the DNA. Within this sample are 100,000 to 150,000 clones, with around 85% of them counted one time only. The top ten hold about 6% of the sample.

Read against the paper, the sample's time point label means: baseline before first vaccination. Samples from vaccinated people were obtained from the UK trials COV001 and COV002, which included a single-blind randomized controlled phase 2/3 trial of AZD1222 (ChAdOx1 nCoV-19) in healthy adults. For TCRbeta chain sequencing, PBMC samples were collected from trial participants at day 0 and at day 28 after the second dose. In the case of this clone: Its antigen is not yet known. Base qualities were left out, and no much larger clone turns up one base away.

The receptor chain draws on TRBV25-1 and TRBJ1-4; 5 matching bases give a weak D call of TRBD1. The input for sequencing was peripheral blood, taken on day 0 of AZD1222 vaccination. This TCR was sampled from an adult in good health. The sequenced DNA: TGTGCCAGCAGTTACCACCCCCCGGGACTTAATGAAAAACTGTTTTTT. Its product reads: CASSYHPPGLNEKLFF. The full variable domain, with segments outside the CDR3 supplied by the reference TRBV25-1 and TRBJ1-4 proteins, appears as EADIYQTPRYLVIGTGKKITLECSQTMGHDKMYWYQQDPGMELHLIHYSYGVNSTEKGDLSSESTVSRIRTEHFPLTLESARPSHTSQYLCASSYHPPGLNEKLFFGSGTQLSVL.